This T cell receptor (beta chain) was sequenced for a study of blood T cell repertoires in COVID-19. For the study at large: Samples taken during acute and convalescent COVID-19 were collected in the United States, Italy and Spain. Sources were T cells, B-cell-depleted T cells, or PBMCs; the material itself was cDNA or gDNA.

Germline loops: CDR1 MNHEY, CDR2 SMNVEV (reference sequence). This CDR3 is 18 amino acids long. Trimming removed 6 bases from V and 0 bases from J, with 22 bases in between. Libraries were prepared by immunoSEQ multiplex PCR; TCRdb keeps only in-frame clonotypes and omits some of them. The repertoire holds a few hundred thousand clones, with under 90% as singletons. The source material was peripheral blood. This receptor was taken from a human donor in a cohort sampled during active COVID-19. This chain connects TRBV27 to TRBJ2-3; D remains unclear. The CDR3 DNA reads TGTGCCAGCAGCCTCCGGATTGCTGGCGGTGGGAGCACAGATACGCAGTATTTT. This encodes CASSLRIAGGGSTDTQYF.